These T cell receptor beta chains were read from a single sample in a study of blood T cell repertoires in COVID-19. Method: immunoSEQ multiplex PCR; TCRdb's copy keeps in-frame clones and lacks some. The sample lists 65,000 to 70,000 clones; approximately 79% were seen once. Specimen: peripheral blood. The receptors originated from a woman aged 60-75 years with acute or convalescent COVID-19. CDR3s include the opening cysteine and the closing phenylalanine or tryptophan. D genes are given only for firm matches. Expanded clones get a size class; other rows say once, few or many, or leave the size out.

j_call | d_call | clone_size | v_call | cdr3_nt | cdr3_aa
TRBJ2-7 | - | few | TRBV7-9 | TGTGCCAGCAGTCCCGAGACCTACGAGCAGTACTTC | CASSPETYEQYF
TRBJ1-1 | - | once | TRBV7-3 | TGTGCCAGCAGCTTAAACTCGAACACTGAAGCTTTCTTT | CASSLNSNTEAFF
TRBJ2-1 | - | - | TRBV24-1 | TGTGCCACCAGTGAGAGCTCCCGGGGAGAGGCGTTCTTC | CATSESSRGEAFF
TRBJ2-3 | TRBD1 | - | TRBV6-4 | TGTGCCAGCAGTGATAGTTGGGGACAGGGCGGCACAGATACGCAGTATTTT | CASSDSWGQGGTDTQYF
TRBJ1-5 | - | - | TRBV19 | TGTGCCACTCACGGAGGGTATCAGCCCCAGCATTTT | CATHGGYQPQHF
TRBJ2-3 | - | - | TRBV6-1 | TGTGCCAGCAGTTCATCAATGGGCCCAGATACGCAGTATTTT | CASSSSMGPDTQYF
TRBJ1-6 | - | - | TRBV19 | TGTGCCAGTAGTATTGGGCAATATGATTCACCCCTCCACTTT | CASSIGQYDSPLHF
TRBJ1-4 | - | - | TRBV12-2 | TGTGCAAGTCGCTTAGCACGAGCGGCAACTAATGAAAAACTGTTTTTT | CASRLARAATNEKLFF
TRBJ2-7 | - | - | TRBV25-1 | TGTGCCAGCAGTGGGCGGGGCCCCTACGAGCAGTACTTC | CASSGRGPYEQYF
TRBJ2-6 | - | - | TRBV13 | TGTGCCAGCGGTCGGGTCGGGGCCAACGTCCTGACTTTC | CASGRVGANVLTF
TRBJ2-3 | TRBD2 | - | TRBV2 | TGTGCCAGCACCTGGACTAGCGGGGGGGGATTCACAGATACGCAGTATTTT | CASTWTSGGGFTDTQYF
TRBJ1-1 | - | - | TRBV19 | TGTGCCAGTAGTGGAGTACCCAGGGGTGGCGCGGAAGCTTTCTTT | CASSGVPRGGAEAFF
TRBJ2-7 | - | - | TRBV7-2 | TGTGCCAGCAGCTTAAAAGCGAAGCTCTACGAGCAGTACTTC | CASSLKAKLYEQYF
TRBJ2-7 | TRBD1 | - | TRBV6-5 | TGTGCCAGCAGACTGGACAGGGCCTACGAGCAGTACTTC | CASRLDRAYEQYF
TRBJ2-7 | - | - | TRBV2 | TGTGCCAGCAGTGAAGGGGGGCTCTCCTACGAGCAGTACTTC | CASSEGGLSYEQYF
TRBJ2-1 | - | once | TRBV5-8 | TGTGCCAGCAGCCCCGAGCTCTACAATGAGCAGTTCTTC | CASSPELYNEQFF
TRBJ1-2 | - | - | TRBV28 | TGTGCCAGCAGGGAATGGAGGGGCTACACCTTC | CASREWRGYTF
TRBJ1-3 | - | - | TRBV3-1/TRBV3-2 | TGTGCCAGCAGCCAAGATCCGGAGAACACCATATATTTT | CASSQDPENTIYF
TRBJ1-1 | - | many | TRBV5-6 | TGTGCCAGCGGGCCTCCATCGGGGACTGAAGCTTTCTTT | CASGPPSGTEAFF
TRBJ1-1 | - | - | TRBV19 | TGTGCCAGTAGTAAACAGGCAAACACTGAAGCTTTCTTT | CASSKQANTEAFF
TRBJ2-7 | - | - | TRBV28 | TGTGCCAGCAGTGGATATTCTGGGGCAGGGTACGAGCAGTACTTC | CASSGYSGAGYEQYF
TRBJ1-2 | - | - | TRBV28 | TGTGCCAGCAGTTTGGAGACCTATGGCTACACCTTC | CASSLETYGYTF
TRBJ2-3 | TRBD1 | many | TRBV4-1 | TGCGCCAGCAGCCAGTTTCCCGGGACAGGGGAGGACACAGATACGCAGTATTTT | CASSQFPGTGEDTDTQYF
TRBJ2-3 | - | - | TRBV5-1 | TGCGCCAGCAGCTCTTCCGGGACACAGCATACGCAGTATTTT | CASSSSGTQHTQYF
TRBJ1-5 | - | - | TRBV2 | TGTGCCAGCAGTGACTCCTATAGCAATCAGCCCCAGCATTTT | CASSDSYSNQPQHF
TRBJ1-6 | TRBD1 | once | TRBV9 | TGTGCCAGCAGCGAAGGACAGGGACGCTCCTATAATTCACCCCTCCACTTT | CASSEGQGRSYNSPLHF
TRBJ1-1 | - | - | TRBV2 | TGTGCCGCTTCCCAGGCGGGGAATCTGAACGGTGAAGCTTTCTTT | CAASQAGNLNGEAFF
TRBJ1-2 | - | - | TRBV25-1 | TGTGCCAGCAGTGGCATACTAGGTATCTACACCTTC | CASSGILGIYTF
TRBJ1-5 | - | few | TRBV19 | TGTGCCAGTAGTTTCGAGGCTCTAGTGGATCAGCCCCAGCATTTT | CASSFEALVDQPQHF
TRBJ2-7 | TRBD1 | - | TRBV6-5 | TGTGCCAGCAGTTTCATAAATGACAGGGGGGACGAGCAGTACTTC | CASSFINDRGDEQYF
TRBJ2-3 | TRBD2 | - | TRBV28 | TGTGCCAGCGCCGGACTAGCGGGGGGTACTAGCACAGATACGCAGTATTTT | CASAGLAGGTSTDTQYF
TRBJ1-5 | TRBD1 | - | TRBV6-1 | TGTGCCAGCAGTGAATTAGGGGGCGTCTATCAGCCCCAGCATTTT | CASSELGGVYQPQHF
TRBJ2-2 | TRBD1 | - | TRBV29-1 | TGCAGCGTATCGACAGGGGGCACCGGGGAGCTGTTTTTT | CSVSTGGTGELFF
TRBJ1-2 | - | - | TRBV6-6 | TGTGCCAGCAGTTCCTTAAATTATGGCTACACCTTC | CASSSLNYGYTF
TRBJ2-7 | - | - | TRBV6-5 | TGTGCCAGCAGTTACAAGACGGGATTCACCTACGAGCAGTACTTC | CASSYKTGFTYEQYF
TRBJ2-7 | - | - | TRBV10-3 | TGTGCCATCAGGGACAGGGACCGGGGGGCCTACGAGCAGTACTTC | CAIRDRDRGAYEQYF
TRBJ1-3 | TRBD1 | - | TRBV5-1 | TGCGCCAGCAGCTTGGTTGGCCTGGGACAGGGGAACACCATATATTTT | CASSLVGLGQGNTIYF